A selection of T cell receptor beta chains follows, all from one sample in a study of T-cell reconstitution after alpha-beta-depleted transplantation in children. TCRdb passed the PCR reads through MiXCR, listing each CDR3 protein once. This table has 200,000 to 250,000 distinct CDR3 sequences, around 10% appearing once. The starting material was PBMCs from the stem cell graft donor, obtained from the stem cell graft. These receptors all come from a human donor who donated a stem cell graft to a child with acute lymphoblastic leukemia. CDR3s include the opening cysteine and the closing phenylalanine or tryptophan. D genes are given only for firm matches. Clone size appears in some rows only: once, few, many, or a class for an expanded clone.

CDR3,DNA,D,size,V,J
CSAARAMNTEAFF,TGCAGCGCAGCCAGGGCTATGAACACTGAAGCTTTCTTT,.,many,TRBV29-1,TRBJ1-1
CSVEYSNGELFF,TGCAGCGTTGAATACTCGAACGGGGAGCTGTTTTTT,.,many,TRBV29-1,TRBJ2-2
CASSRRYNEQFF,TGTGCCAGCAGCCGACGGTACAATGAGCAGTTCTTC,.,.,TRBV3-1,TRBJ2-1
CASSGGLAGGDEQYF,TGCGCCAGCAGCGGGGGACTAGCGGGGGGAGACGAGCAGTACTTC,TRBD2,many,TRBV5-1,TRBJ2-7
CASSLGGGAKDTQYF,TGTGCCAGCAGCTTAGGAGGGGGGGCTAAAGATACGCAGTATTTT,.,.,TRBV11-2,TRBJ2-3
CASSLARSYGYTF,TGTGCCAGCAGCTTAGCCAGAAGCTATGGCTACACCTTC,.,few,TRBV7-9,TRBJ1-2
CASSGGQGNYNEQFF,TGTGCCAGTAGTGGAGGCCAGGGGAACTACAATGAGCAGTTCTTC,.,few,TRBV19,TRBJ2-1
CASSSQASFFTPNYGYTF,TGTGCCAGCAGTTCTCAAGCCAGCTTCTTCACTCCTAACTATGGCTACACCTTC,.,.,TRBV27,TRBJ1-2
CAISDTGTANYGYTF,TGTGCCATCAGTGACACCGGGACAGCGAACTATGGCTACACCTTC,TRBD1,many,TRBV10-3,TRBJ1-2
CASSYSRLAGGNEQFF,TGTGCCAGCAGTTACTCTAGACTAGCGGGGGGCAATGAGCAGTTCTTC,TRBD2,many,TRBV6-5,TRBJ2-1
CATSSGQGTNEQFF,TGTGCCACCAGTTCAGGACAGGGGACAAATGAGCAGTTCTTC,TRBD1,.,TRBV24-1,TRBJ2-1
CASSTGETDTQYF,TGTGCCAGCTCAACGGGGGAGACAGATACGCAGTATTTT,.,few,TRBV18,TRBJ2-3
CASSFLSGELFF,TGTGCCAGCAGCTTTCTGTCTGGGGAGCTGTTTTTT,.,many,TRBV7-9,TRBJ2-2
CASSMGTNNYEQYF,TGTGCCAGCAGCATGGGGACAAACAACTACGAGCAGTACTTC,.,many,TRBV5-6,TRBJ2-7
CASSLSGGNPGELFF,TGTGCCAGCAGCCTCAGCGGGGGGAACCCCGGGGAGCTGTTTTTT,TRBD2,.,TRBV11-2,TRBJ2-2
CSADKTGPLNTEAFF,TGCAGTGCTGATAAGACAGGGCCTTTGAACACTGAAGCTTTCTTT,TRBD1,few,TRBV20-1,TRBJ1-1
CSVEMSASGVNTGELFF,TGCAGCGTTGAGATGTCGGCTAGCGGGGTAAACACCGGGGAGCTGTTTTTT,TRBD2,few,TRBV29-1,TRBJ2-2
CASSARPKTKNIQYF,TGTGCCAGCAGCGCGCGACCCAAAACTAAAAACATTCAGTACTTC,.,few,TRBV12-3/TRBV12-4,TRBJ2-4
CASSMGTEGYNEQFF,TGTGCCAGTAGTATGGGCACCGAGGGCTACAATGAGCAGTTCTTC,.,few,TRBV19,TRBJ2-1
CASSLVGGSVTEAFF,TGCGCCAGCAGCTTGGTTGGGGGGAGCGTCACTGAAGCTTTCTTT,.,many,TRBV5-1,TRBJ1-1
CASSLADRANTEAFF,TGTGCCAGCAGTTTAGCGGACAGGGCGAACACTGAAGCTTTCTTT,TRBD1,many,TRBV12-3/TRBV12-4,TRBJ1-1
CASSFSGGGYEQYF,TGTGCCAGCAGCTTTTCAGGGGGCGGCTACGAGCAGTACTTC,TRBD1,few,TRBV5-6,TRBJ2-7
CASSLVLAEVHNTQYF,TGTGCCAGCAGCTTAGTTCTAGCGGAGGTTCACAATACGCAGTATTTT,TRBD2,few,TRBV7-9,TRBJ2-3
CASADGLVGGLYEQYF,TGTGCCAGCGCAGACGGTCTAGTCGGCGGATTATACGAGCAGTACTTC,.,.,TRBV27,TRBJ2-7
CASSTRWGGTEAFF,TGTGCCAGCAGCACCCGTTGGGGGGGTACTGAAGCTTTCTTT,.,.,TRBV5-6,TRBJ1-1
CAWSSGARGDTQYF,TGTGCCTGGAGTTCGGGGGCCAGGGGAGATACGCAGTATTTT,.,.,TRBV30,TRBJ2-3
CASSQDLSGIGDTQYF,TGTGCCAGCAGCCAAGATCTGTCTGGGATAGGGGATACGCAGTATTTT,.,many,TRBV3-1,TRBJ2-3
CASSLRQGVYNEQFF,TGTGCCAGCAGCCTAAGACAGGGTGTTTACAATGAGCAGTTCTTC,TRBD1,.,TRBV12-3/TRBV12-4,TRBJ2-1
CASSLFRDRGTDTQYF,TGTGCCAGCAGTCTATTCCGGGACAGGGGCACAGATACGCAGTATTTT,TRBD1,few,TRBV6-1,TRBJ2-3
CASSDDSWKNTEAFF,TGCGCCAGCAGCGATGACAGCTGGAAGAACACTGAAGCTTTCTTT,.,many,TRBV5-1,TRBJ1-1
CASGGTVRPQHF,TGCGCCAGCGGAGGGACAGTCAGGCCCCAGCATTTT,TRBD1,.,TRBV4-1,TRBJ1-5
CASSLSGILYEQYF,TGTGCCAGCAGTTTAAGCGGGATTCTCTACGAGCAGTACTTC,TRBD2,few,TRBV27,TRBJ2-7
CASSHPPGTGKDGYTF,TGTGCCAGCAGCCATCCTCCCGGGACAGGGAAGGATGGCTACACCTTC,TRBD1,.,TRBV3-1,TRBJ1-2
CASSVENYREKLFF,TGTGCCAGCAGCGTTGAGAACTATCGTGAAAAACTGTTTTTT,.,.,TRBV12-3/TRBV12-4,TRBJ1-4
CASSFREREETQYF,TGTGCCAGCAGCTTTCGGGAGAGGGAAGAGACCCAGTACTTC,.,.,TRBV7-9,TRBJ2-5
CASSQAGTGYEKLFF,TGTGCCAGCAGCCAAGCCGGGACAGGGTACGAAAAACTGTTTTTT,TRBD1,few,TRBV3-1,TRBJ1-4
CASRGTGASSGNTIYF,TGCGCCAGCCGGGGGACAGGGGCCAGCTCTGGAAACACCATATATTTT,TRBD1,few,TRBV5-1,TRBJ1-3
CASSLVGHGPDRGRVGTEAFF,TGCGCCAGCAGCTTGGTTGGGCATGGACCGGACAGGGGCAGGGTAGGCACTGAAGCTTTCTTT,TRBD1,many,TRBV5-1,TRBJ1-1
CSASWTAEGVYEQYF,TGCAGTGCTAGCTGGACAGCCGAGGGGGTATACGAGCAGTACTTC,.,few,TRBV20-1,TRBJ2-7
CASSGDQPQHF,TGTGCCAGCAGCGGGGATCAGCCCCAGCATTTT,.,.,TRBV2,TRBJ1-5
CASSFIPGQGNQPQHF,TGTGCCAGCAGCTTCATCCCCGGACAGGGCAATCAGCCCCAGCATTTT,TRBD1,.,TRBV5-5,TRBJ1-5
CASSQELRSGNTEAFF,TGCGCCAGCAGCCAAGAACTAAGGTCCGGGAACACTGAAGCTTTCTTT,.,few,TRBV4-3,TRBJ1-1
CAISESMAGAYNEQFF,TGTGCCATCAGTGAGTCGATGGCGGGGGCCTACAATGAGCAGTTCTTC,TRBD2,many,TRBV10-3,TRBJ2-1
CASSIDGFSYEQYF,TGTGCCAGTAGTATAGACGGCTTCTCCTACGAGCAGTACTTC,.,many,TRBV19,TRBJ2-7
CASSSSPGRTDTQYF,TGTGCCAGCTCATCCTCCCCGGGCCGCACAGATACGCAGTATTTT,.,few,TRBV18,TRBJ2-3
CATSRVLGGGDEKLFF,TGTGCCACCAGCAGAGTTTTAGGGGGGGGCGATGAAAAACTGTTTTTT,.,.,TRBV15,TRBJ1-4
CSSSGLAGGSIYNKQFF,TGCAGTAGCTCGGGGCTAGCGGGGGGTTCCATCTACAATAAGCAGTTCTTC,TRBD2,once,TRBV20-1,TRBJ2-1
CASSQDREAFF,TGTGCCAGCAGCCAGGACCGTGAAGCTTTCTTT,.,.,TRBV6-2/TRBV6-3,TRBJ1-1
CASSELPPRGTEAFF,TGTGCCAGCAGTGAATTACCCCCCAGGGGCACTGAAGCTTTCTTT,.,few,TRBV25-1,TRBJ1-1
CASSSTGTGSYEQYF,TGCGCCAGCAGCTCAACCGGGACAGGGAGCTACGAGCAGTACTTC,TRBD1,.,TRBV5-1,TRBJ2-7
CASSTSLQGTEAFF,.,.,many,TRBV27,TRBJ1-1
CASILERVGPTEAFF,TGTGCCAGCATCTTAGAAAGGGTAGGGCCCACTGAAGCTTTCTTT,.,.,TRBV7-9,TRBJ1-1
CASSSPQGYNEQFF,TGTGCCAGCAGCTCCCCGCAGGGCTACAATGAGCAGTTCTTC,.,.,TRBV11-2,TRBJ2-1
CASSWTSGGPREQFF,TGTGCCAGCAGTTGGACTAGCGGGGGCCCTCGGGAGCAGTTCTTC,TRBD2,.,TRBV6-5,TRBJ2-1
CASSSRRTATF,TGTGCCAGCAGTTCACGACGGACAGCTACCTTC,.,few,TRBV12-3/TRBV12-4,TRBJ1-2
CASSLEGQGRYGTEAFF,TGCGCCAGCAGCTTGGAAGGACAGGGAAGGTACGGCACTGAAGCTTTCTTT,TRBD1,many,TRBV5-1,TRBJ1-1
CASSPFNVGGGAHNEQFF,TGTGCCAGCAGCCCCTTTAATGTTGGCGGGGGGGCCCACAATGAGCAGTTCTTC,TRBD2,few,TRBV14,TRBJ2-1
CASSYDAYSGNTIYF,TGTGCCAGCAGTTACGATGCATACTCTGGAAACACCATATATTTT,.,few,TRBV6-5,TRBJ1-3
CASSKEGMNEKLFF,TGTGCCAGCAGCAAAGAGGGAATGAATGAAAAACTGTTTTTT,.,many,TRBV21-1,TRBJ1-4